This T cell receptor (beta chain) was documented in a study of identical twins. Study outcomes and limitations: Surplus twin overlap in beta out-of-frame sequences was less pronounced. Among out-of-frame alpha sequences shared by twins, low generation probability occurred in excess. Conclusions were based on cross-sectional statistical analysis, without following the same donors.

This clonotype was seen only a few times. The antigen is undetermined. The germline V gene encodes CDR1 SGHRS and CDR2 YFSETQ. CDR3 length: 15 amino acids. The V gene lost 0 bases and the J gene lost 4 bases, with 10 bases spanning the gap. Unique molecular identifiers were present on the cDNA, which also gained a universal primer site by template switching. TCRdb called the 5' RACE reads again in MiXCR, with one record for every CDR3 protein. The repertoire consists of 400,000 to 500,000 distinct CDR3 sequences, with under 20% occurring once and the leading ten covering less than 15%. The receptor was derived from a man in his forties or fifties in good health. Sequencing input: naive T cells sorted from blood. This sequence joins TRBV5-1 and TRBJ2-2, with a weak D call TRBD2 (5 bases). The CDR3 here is CASSLAGISTGELFF. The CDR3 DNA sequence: TGCGCCAGCAGCTTGGCCGGGATTAGCACCGGGGAGCTGTTTTTT.